This is a list of T cell receptor beta chains from one sample in a study of CD8 T cells in ankylosing spondylitis. MiXCR, run by TCRdb on the 5' RACE reads, gives a single entry per CDR3 protein. The sample contains over 150,000 distinct CDR3 sequences, over 15% of which appear only once. Sequencing used blood, either unsorted or a sorted T cell fraction (not recorded which). These receptors were obtained from a male donor aged 5 to 29 with ankylosing spondylitis or in good health (not recorded which). Each CDR3 is given with its conserved first and last residue. A D gene is named only where the DNA matches it firmly. Rows give clone size only sometimes, using once, few, many, or a class for an expanded clone.

D: TRBD2; V: TRBV27; J: TRBJ2-2; size: few; CDR3: CASRAGEIGELFF; DNA: TGTGCCAGCAGGGCGGGAGAGATCGGGGAGCTGTTTTTT
D: NA; V: TRBV3-1; J: TRBJ2-1; size: many; CDR3: CASSQDPGVNSPQFF; DNA: TGTGCCAGCAGCCAAGATCCAGGGGTCAACTCCCCGCAGTTCTTC
D: NA; V: TRBV11-2; J: TRBJ2-1; size: many; CDR3: CASSSGRSGNNEQFF; DNA: TGTGCCAGCAGCTCGGGCCGTAGCGGAAACAATGAGCAGTTCTTC
D: NA; V: TRBV12-3/TRBV12-4; J: TRBJ1-5; size: many; CDR3: CASKRGHSNQPQHF; DNA: TGTGCCAGCAAAAGGGGACATAGCAATCAGCCCCAGCATTTT
D: NA; V: TRBV12-3/TRBV12-4; J: TRBJ2-1; size: many; CDR3: CASSFGGTYNEQFF; DNA: TGTGCCAGCAGTTTTGGCGGGACTTACAATGAGCAGTTCTTC
D: NA; V: TRBV6-5; J: TRBJ1-2; size: few; CDR3: CASRRVDTNYGYTF; DNA: TGTGCCAGCCGCAGGGTTGACACAAACTATGGCTACACCTTC
D: TRBD2; V: TRBV12-3/TRBV12-4; J: TRBJ2-3; size: many; CDR3: CASRQPGLSHTQYF; DNA: TGTGCCAGCAGACAACCGGGACTATCGCATACGCAGTATTTT
D: NA; V: TRBV29-1; J: TRBJ2-1; size: many; CDR3: CSVDLGLGTHNEQFF; DNA: TGCAGCGTTGACTTAGGTCTGGGGACCCACAATGAGCAGTTCTTC
D: TRBD1; V: TRBV5-1; J: TRBJ2-1; size: many; CDR3: CASSGRQGFNEQFF; DNA: TGCGCCAGCAGCGGGAGACAGGGATTTAATGAGCAGTTCTTC
D: NA; V: TRBV9; J: TRBJ2-1; size: many; CDR3: CASSVRTGTNNEQFF; DNA: TGTGCCAGCAGCGTTAGAACCGGGACAAACAATGAGCAGTTCTTC
D: NA; V: TRBV10-3; J: TRBJ2-7; size: many; CDR3: CAIGTNYEQYF; DNA: TGTGCCATTGGGACAAACTACGAGCAGTACTTC
D: TRBD2; V: TRBV7-2; J: TRBJ2-1; size: many; CDR3: CASSFAWGGGYNEQFF; DNA: TGTGCCAGCAGCTTTGCATGGGGGGGGGGCTACAATGAGCAGTTCTTC
D: TRBD1; V: TRBV15; J: TRBJ1-2; size: many; CDR3: CATSRDKQDRSYGYTF; DNA: TGTGCCACCAGCAGAGATAAACAGGACAGGTCATATGGCTACACCTTC
D: NA; V: TRBV11-3; J: TRBJ1-4; size: NA; CDR3: CASSLAVGEKLFF; DNA: TGTGCCAGCAGCTTGGCCGTCGGAGAAAAACTGTTTTTT
D: TRBD1; V: TRBV25-1; J: TRBJ2-7; size: many; CDR3: CASSEPPGQGASEQYF; DNA: TGTGCCAGCAGTGAACCTCCGGGACAGGGGGCCAGCGAGCAGTACTTC
D: NA; V: TRBV5-1; J: TRBJ2-5; size: many; CDR3: CASSSTGETQYF; DNA: TGCGCCAGCAGCTCGACCGGGGAGACCCAGTACTTC
D: NA; V: TRBV5-1; J: TRBJ2-3; size: many; CDR3: CASSFIAGGGDTQYF; DNA: TGCGCCAGCAGCTTTATTGCAGGGGGAGGTGATACGCAGTATTTT
D: NA; V: TRBV5-1; J: TRBJ1-2; size: few; CDR3: CASILDYYGYTF; DNA: TGCGCCAGCATCTTGGATTACTATGGCTACACCTTC
D: NA; V: TRBV5-1; J: TRBJ1-1; size: many; CDR3: CASSGTTGPQAFF; DNA: TGCGCCAGCAGCGGGACAACAGGTCCCCAAGCTTTCTTT
D: NA; V: TRBV10-3; J: TRBJ2-7; size: many; CDR3: CAIGKGLPYEQYF; DNA: TGTGCCATCGGAAAGGGACTTCCCTACGAGCAGTACTTC
D: NA; V: TRBV29-1; J: TRBJ2-1; size: many; CDR3: CSVQGQTYNEQFF; DNA: TGCAGCGTTCAGGGCCAGACATACAATGAGCAGTTCTTC
D: NA; V: TRBV27; J: TRBJ1-1; size: many; CDR3: CASSRRLGTEAFF; DNA: TGTGCCAGCAGCAGAAGGTTGGGCACTGAAGCTTTCTTT
D: NA; V: TRBV11-2; J: TRBJ1-1; size: many; CDR3: CASSLDAAGSFAEAFF; DNA: TGTGCCAGCAGCTTAGATGCAGCAGGGAGTTTCGCTGAAGCTTTCTTT
D: NA; V: TRBV6-9; J: TRBJ2-5; size: many; CDR3: CASSAPPRDGQETQYF; DNA: TGTGCCAGCAGTGCGCCGCCAAGGGACGGTCAAGAGACCCAGTACTTC
D: NA; V: TRBV23-1; J: TRBJ2-2; size: NA; CDR3: CASSHGACTGELFF; DNA: TGCGCCAGCAGTCATGGCGCGTGCACCGGGGAGCTGTTTTTT
D: TRBD2; V: TRBV11-2; J: TRBJ2-1; size: many; CDR3: CASSGNSGPYNEQFF; DNA: TGTGCCAGCAGCGGGAATAGCGGGCCTTACAATGAGCAGTTCTTC
D: NA; V: TRBV12-3/TRBV12-4; J: TRBJ1-1; size: NA; CDR3: CASSLKSMEVVRGFF; DNA: TGTGCCAGCAGCCTAAAATCGATGGAAGTAGTACGAGGTTTCTTT
D: NA; V: TRBV3-1; J: TRBJ1-5; size: many; CDR3: CASSQEGVLNQPQHF; DNA: TGTGCCAGCAGCCAAGAAGGGGTCCTTAATCAGCCCCAGCATTTT
D: NA; V: TRBV7-2; J: TRBJ2-3; size: many; CDR3: CASSPRPGTDTQYF; DNA: TGTGCCAGCAGCCCAAGACCGGGCACAGATACGCAGTATTTT
D: TRBD2; V: TRBV29-1; J: TRBJ2-1; size: many; CDR3: CSVEVGGSRYNEQFF; DNA: TGCAGCGTTGAGGTTGGCGGGAGTCGATACAATGAGCAGTTCTTC
D: NA; V: TRBV5-5; J: TRBJ2-2; size: many; CDR3: CASSSDRSYTGELFF; DNA: TGTGCCAGCAGCTCGGACAGAAGCTACACCGGGGAGCTGTTTTTT
D: TRBD1; V: TRBV24-1; J: TRBJ2-1; size: NA; CDR3: CATSDSITGTGFHNEQFF; DNA: TGTGCCACCAGTGACTCGATTACCGGGACAGGTTTCCACAATGAGCAGTTCTTC
D: NA; V: TRBV7-9; J: TRBJ2-1; size: NA; CDR3: CASSSWTRSYNEQFF; DNA: TGTGCCAGCAGCTCCTGGACTCGATCCTACAATGAGCAGTTCTTC
D: NA; V: TRBV5-1; J: TRBJ2-3; size: many; CDR3: CASSREYGTDTQYF; DNA: TGCGCCAGCAGCCGGGAGTACGGCACAGATACGCAGTATTTT
D: NA; V: TRBV20-1; J: TRBJ2-1; size: many; CDR3: CSARDGLTFQQFF; DNA: TGCAGTGCTAGAGATGGACTAACATTTCAACAGTTCTTC
D: NA; V: TRBV12-3/TRBV12-4; J: TRBJ2-5; size: many; CDR3: CASSFPGETQYF; DNA: TGTGCCAGCAGTTTTCCGGGAGAGACCCAGTACTTC
D: TRBD2; V: TRBV20-1; J: TRBJ2-1; size: many; CDR3: CSAPGRGPYNEQFF; DNA: TGCAGTGCCCCGGGGAGGGGACCCTACAATGAGCAGTTCTTC
D: NA; V: TRBV5-1; J: TRBJ2-5; size: many; CDR3: CASSLAVGRPGQETQYF; DNA: TGCGCCAGCAGCTTGGCCGTTGGCAGGCCAGGACAAGAGACCCAGTACTTC
D: NA; V: TRBV11-3; J: TRBJ2-1; size: many; CDR3: CASSLVVGSSYNEQFF; DNA: TGTGCCAGCAGCTTAGTCGTGGGAAGCTCCTACAATGAGCAGTTCTTC
D: NA; V: TRBV10-3; J: TRBJ2-2; size: many; CDR3: CAVSMGSGAGELFF; DNA: TGTGCCGTCTCAATGGGGTCTGGAGCCGGGGAGCTGTTTTTT
D: NA; V: TRBV6-2/TRBV6-3; J: TRBJ2-3; size: many; CDR3: CASSSTGRTDTQYF; DNA: TGTGCCAGCAGTTCGACCGGGAGAACGGATACGCAGTATTTT
D: TRBD1; V: TRBV12-3/TRBV12-4; J: TRBJ1-3; size: many; CDR3: CASSPPRDRVTIYF; DNA: TGTGCCAGCAGTCCTCCCCGGGACAGGGTAACCATATATTTT
D: TRBD2; V: TRBV7-2; J: TRBJ2-1; size: many; CDR3: CASSWGPAGENNEQFF; DNA: TGTGCCAGCAGCTGGGGCCCAGCGGGGGAAAACAATGAGCAGTTCTTC
D: TRBD2; V: TRBV24-1; J: TRBJ2-3; size: NA; CDR3: CATSDWREGQDTQYF; DNA: TGTGCCACCAGTGATTGGCGGGAGGGCCAAGATACGCAGTATTTT
D: NA; V: TRBV3-1; J: TRBJ1-4; size: many; CDR3: CASSPRDTTNEKLFF; DNA: TGTGCCAGCAGCCCTCGAGACACAACTAATGAAAAACTGTTTTTT
D: NA; V: TRBV5-1; J: TRBJ1-1; size: many; CDR3: CASTKRGTTGLNTEAFF; DNA: TGCGCCAGCACGAAGAGGGGGACTACGGGTTTGAACACTGAAGCTTTCTTT
D: NA; V: TRBV29-1; J: TRBJ2-7; size: many; CDR3: CSVGPQLYEQYF; DNA: TGCAGCGTTGGACCCCAACTGTACGAGCAGTACTTC
D: NA; V: TRBV2; J: TRBJ2-1; size: many; CDR3: CASSGRKVDEQFF; DNA: TGTGCCAGCAGCGGCCGTAAGGTCGATGAGCAGTTCTTC
D: TRBD2; V: TRBV5-1; J: TRBJ2-7; size: many; CDR3: CASSAGAYEQYF; DNA: TGCGCCAGCTCGGCGGGAGCGTACGAGCAGTACTTC
D: NA; V: TRBV20-1; J: TRBJ1-4; size: NA; CDR3: CSAGDEKLFF; DNA: TGCAGTGCGGGGGATGAAAAACTGTTTTTT
D: NA; V: TRBV6-5; J: TRBJ2-3; size: many; CDR3: CASSNGPGPDTQYF; DNA: TGTGCCAGCAGCAATGGACCGGGCCCCGATACGCAGTATTTT
D: TRBD2; V: TRBV6-5; J: TRBJ2-1; size: many; CDR3: CASSYSGASSYNEQFF; DNA: TGTGCCAGCAGTTACAGCGGGGCAAGCTCCTACAATGAGCAGTTCTTC
D: NA; V: TRBV5-1; J: TRBJ2-5; size: many; CDR3: CASSPGGPGGAETQYF; DNA: TGCGCCAGCAGCCCCGGCGGGCCGGGTGGGGCAGAGACCCAGTACTTC
D: NA; V: TRBV29-1; J: TRBJ2-7; size: many; CDR3: CSVGTGPTYEQYF; DNA: TGCAGCGTTGGTACCGGGCCAACTTACGAGCAGTACTTC